What follows describes a single T cell receptor beta chain. Antigen unknown. CDR3 length: 15 residues. V shed 6 bases, J shed 5 bases, and the junction held 7 bases outside the gene matches. Germline loops: CDR1 MGHDK, CDR2 SYGVNS. MiXCR, run by TCRdb on the 5' RACE reads, gives a single entry per CDR3 protein. This table has 1.5 million to 2 million distinct CDR3 sequences, about 30% appearing once. These data belong to a study of identical twins. Study observations and caveats: Clonotypes of the beta chain that were abundant in cord blood carried fewer insertions (memory repertoires showed none). Twins shared out-of-frame alpha sequences with excess low generation probability. Invariant MAIT and iNKT cells are populations that could partly confound zero-insertion analyses.

The TCR sequence derives from a newborn girl in good health. Material for sequencing was cord blood. The rearrangement joins TRBV25-1 to TRBJ1-6; 7 bases are a match to TRBD1. The CDR3 DNA follows: TGTGCCAGCAGCCCATTACAGGGGAATAATTCACCCCTCCACTTT. This gives the protein CASSPLQGNNSPLHF. The whole variable domain, filled in from reference TRBV25-1 and TRBJ1-6, reads EADIYQTPRYLVIGTGKKITLECSQTMGHDKMYWYQQDPGMELHLIHYSYGVNSTEKGDLSSESTVSRIRTEHFPLTLESARPSHTSQYLCASSPLQGNNSPLHFGNGTRLTVT.